This T cell receptor (beta chain) emerged from a study of blood T cell repertoires in COVID-19. About the research overall: Spain, Italy and the United States supplied samples that represented acute and convalescent COVID-19.

Authors' data handling: For nucleated cells, counts were estimated from reference gene primer amplification. Method: immunoSEQ multiplex PCR; TCRdb's copy keeps in-frame clones and lacks some. V, J and clone size are those of that table, while D and trimming were read from the DNA. The sample includes some 100,000 clones, 85% to 95% of them seen just once. The CDR3 has 14 residues. CDR1 is SNHLY and CDR2 is FYNNEI in the germline V gene. The V end lost 5 bases, the J end lost 8 bases, and 13 bases lay between the germline ends. The TCR sequence derives from a man in his fifties or sixties with active COVID-19. The source material was peripheral blood. The J gene is TRBJ1-6, the V gene TRBV2; D ambiguous. CDR3 loop: CASSLPAQYSPLHF. The CDR3 DNA follows: TGTGCCAGCAGTTTACCCGCCCAGTATTCACCCCTCCACTTT.